Listed below are T cell receptor beta chains from one sample, sequenced in a study of beta chain features in type 1 diabetes. This table comes from immunoSEQ multiplex PCR, and its TCRdb copy is limited to in-frame clones, with some not included. The sample has 10,000 to 15,000 clones, under 50% seen once; the top ten hold about 0.93%. Sequenced: stem cell memory CD4+ T cells from blood. These receptors all stem from a man aged 18 to 29 in good health. The CDR3 runs from the conserved cysteine through the conserved F or W. Each record gives: J gene, CDR3 length, clone size, D gene, V gene, CDR3 protein, CDR3 DNA. A D gene is named only where the DNA matches it firmly. The size entry is marked missing in some rows and otherwise reads once, few, many or a size class.

J: TRBJ2-7
length: 14
size: few
D: .
V: TRBV15
CDR3: CATSRGPGSYEQYF
DNA: TGTGCCACCAGCAGAGGTCCAGGTTCCTACGAGCAGTACTTC

J: TRBJ2-7
length: 13
size: .
D: .
V: TRBV7-3
CDR3: CASSLSESYEQYF
DNA: TGTGCCAGCAGCTTAAGCGAAAGCTACGAGCAGTACTTC

J: TRBJ2-7
length: 16
size: .
D: .
V: TRBV7-2
CDR3: CASSLARTGGSYEQYF
DNA: TGTGCCAGCAGCTTAGCGAGAACGGGGGGCAGCTACGAGCAGTACTTC

J: TRBJ1-4
length: 16
size: once
D: TRBD1
V: TRBV4-2
CDR3: CASSPVGTGEEEKLFF
DNA: TGTGCCAGCAGCCCAGTAGGGACAGGGGAGGAGGAAAAACTGTTTTTT

J: TRBJ1-5
length: 12
size: few
D: .
V: TRBV27
CDR3: CASSSSSQPQHF
DNA: TGTGCCAGCAGTTCGTCGTCTCAGCCCCAGCATTTT

J: TRBJ2-5
length: 15
size: few
D: TRBD2
V: TRBV2
CDR3: CASSEASGGTETQYF
DNA: TGTGCCAGCAGTGAGGCTAGCGGGGGGACGGAGACCCAGTACTTC

J: TRBJ2-5
length: 14
size: few
D: .
V: TRBV11-2
CDR3: CASSLNGGRETQYF
DNA: TGTGCCAGCAGCTTAAACGGGGGGCGGGAGACCCAGTACTTC

J: TRBJ2-3
length: 14
size: few
D: .
V: TRBV5-1
CDR3: CASRATPSTDTQYF
DNA: TGCGCCAGCAGGGCAACGCCTAGCACAGATACGCAGTATTTT

J: TRBJ1-6
length: 12
size: .
D: .
V: TRBV4-1
CDR3: CASSLPNSPLHF
DNA: TGCGCCAGCAGTCTCCCGAATTCACCCCTCCACTTT

J: TRBJ2-7
length: 15
size: .
D: TRBD2
V: TRBV6-5
CDR3: CASSYSSLAVYEQYF
DNA: TGTGCCAGCAGTTACTCGTCACTAGCGGTATACGAGCAGTACTTC

J: TRBJ1-5
length: 13
size: .
D: .
V: TRBV28
CDR3: CASSLSGNQPQHF
DNA: TGTGCCAGCAGTTTATCGGGCAATCAGCCCCAGCATTTT

J: TRBJ2-5
length: 15
size: .
D: TRBD1
V: TRBV7-9
CDR3: CASSLGSGGVETQYF
DNA: TGTGCCAGCAGCTTAGGGTCAGGGGGAGTGGAGACCCAGTACTTC

J: TRBJ2-2
length: 19
size: .
D: .
V: TRBV5-6
CDR3: CASSLLNDLTGGFTGELFF
DNA: TGTGCCAGCAGCTTGTTAAATGATCTGACAGGTGGATTCACCGGGGAGCTGTTTTTT

J: TRBJ1-6
length: 15
size: .
D: TRBD1
V: TRBV28
CDR3: CASSSDTGGGSPLHF
DNA: TGTGCCAGCAGCTCCGACACAGGGGGCGGTTCACCCCTCCACTTT

J: TRBJ2-3
length: 17
size: few
D: TRBD2
V: TRBV5-1
CDR3: CASSLAPSGGGTDTQYF
DNA: TGCGCCAGCAGCTTGGCCCCTAGCGGGGGGGGAACAGATACGCAGTATTTT

J: TRBJ1-2
length: 15
size: .
D: .
V: TRBV5-4
CDR3: CASSTSAGSGYGYTF
DNA: TGTGCCAGCAGCACCTCGGCCGGGAGCGGCTATGGCTACACCTTC

J: TRBJ2-7
length: 14
size: .
D: .
V: TRBV7-2
CDR3: CASSWRRDTYEQYF
DNA: TGTGCCAGCAGCTGGCGCCGGGACACCTACGAGCAGTACTTC

J: TRBJ2-7
length: 10
size: few
D: .
V: TRBV20-1
CDR3: CSAISYEQYF
DNA: TGCAGTGCTATCAGCTACGAGCAGTACTTC

J: TRBJ2-7
length: 13
size: .
D: .
V: TRBV5-4
CDR3: CASSLSRSYEQYF
DNA: TGTGCCAGCAGCTTGTCCCGTTCCTACGAGCAGTACTTC

J: TRBJ2-2
length: 15
size: .
D: .
V: TRBV6-1
CDR3: CASTRSPANTGELFF
DNA: TGTGCCAGTACCCGAAGCCCCGCGAACACCGGGGAGCTGTTTTTT

J: TRBJ2-1
length: 16
size: .
D: TRBD1
V: TRBV4-3
CDR3: CASSQERGGIVNEQFF
DNA: TGCGCCAGCAGCCAAGAGAGAGGGGGCATCGTCAATGAGCAGTTCTTC

J: TRBJ2-2
length: 14
size: .
D: .
V: TRBV30
CDR3: CAWDTGMNTGELFF
DNA: TGTGCCTGGGATACAGGGATGAACACCGGGGAGCTGTTTTTT

J: TRBJ2-5
length: 15
size: few
D: .
V: TRBV7-9
CDR3: CASSLKLGQSETQYF
DNA: TGTGCCAGCAGCTTAAAGCTGGGGCAGTCGGAGACCCAGTACTTC

J: TRBJ1-4
length: 14
size: .
D: .
V: TRBV4-3
CDR3: CASSQRSGVEKLFF
DNA: TGCGCCAGCAGCCAACGGTCCGGGGTAGAAAAACTGTTTTTT

J: TRBJ2-7
length: 16
size: .
D: TRBD2
V: TRBV7-2
CDR3: CASSSSPWTSGAMEYF
DNA: TGTGCCAGCAGCTCCTCCCCCTGGACTAGCGGGGCTATGGAATACTTC

J: TRBJ2-5
length: 13
size: few
D: TRBD1
V: TRBV5-6
CDR3: CASSTGGRETQYF
DNA: TGTGCCAGCAGCACAGGGGGTCGGGAGACCCAGTACTTC

J: TRBJ1-4
length: 14
size: .
D: .
V: TRBV19
CDR3: CASSFHATNEKLFF
DNA: TGTGCCAGTAGTTTTCATGCAACTAATGAAAAACTGTTTTTT

J: TRBJ2-3
length: 15
size: few
D: .
V: TRBV6-5
CDR3: CARTSPGGREDTQYF
DNA: TGTGCCAGAACCAGCCCGGGGGGCCGCGAAGATACGCAGTATTTT

J: TRBJ2-3
length: 16
size: .
D: TRBD1
V: TRBV5-1
CDR3: CASRRGQGRDTDTQYF
DNA: TGCGCCAGCAGACGCGGACAGGGGCGAGACACAGATACGCAGTATTTT

J: TRBJ2-1
length: 14
size: .
D: .
V: TRBV6-5
CDR3: CASSYQGPYNEQFF
DNA: TGTGCCAGCAGTTACCAGGGTCCCTACAATGAGCAGTTCTTC

J: TRBJ2-2
length: 14
size: .
D: TRBD1
V: TRBV6-6
CDR3: CASTRDRGAGELFF
DNA: TGTGCCAGCACGCGGGACAGGGGGGCCGGGGAGCTGTTTTTT

J: TRBJ2-1
length: 13
size: .
D: .
V: TRBV28
CDR3: CARYRGGYNEQFF
DNA: TGTGCCAGGTACAGGGGGGGGTACAATGAGCAGTTCTTC

J: TRBJ2-3
length: 17
size: .
D: TRBD2
V: TRBV10-2
CDR3: CASSESPRGVYTDTQYF
DNA: TGCGCCAGCAGTGAGTCCCCGCGGGGGGTGTATACAGATACGCAGTATTTT

J: TRBJ2-7
length: 15
size: .
D: .
V: TRBV28
CDR3: CASRTQGYISYEQYF
DNA: TGTGCCAGCAGGACTCAGGGCTACATCTCCTACGAGCAGTACTTC

J: TRBJ1-2
length: 18
size: .
D: .
V: TRBV5-4
CDR3: CASSPAVGRVETNYGYTF
DNA: TGTGCCAGCAGCCCGGCGGTTGGCAGGGTGGAGACTAACTATGGCTACACCTTC

J: TRBJ2-1
length: 12
size: .
D: TRBD1
V: TRBV5-4
CDR3: CASRQGINEQFF
DNA: TGTGCCAGCAGACAGGGGATCAATGAGCAGTTCTTC

J: TRBJ1-6
length: 13
size: .
D: .
V: TRBV6-4
CDR3: CASRGQFNSPLHF
DNA: TGTGCCAGCAGAGGACAGTTTAATTCACCCCTCCACTTT

J: TRBJ2-5
length: 16
size: few
D: TRBD2
V: TRBV7-6
CDR3: CASSRRTSTGKETQYF
DNA: TGTGCCAGCAGCAGGCGGACTAGCACCGGAAAAGAGACCCAGTACTTC

J: TRBJ2-7
length: 15
size: .
D: TRBD1
V: TRBV6-6
CDR3: CASSYDRDLSYEQYF
DNA: TGTGCCAGCAGTTACGACAGGGACCTCTCCTACGAGCAGTACTTC

J: TRBJ1-5
length: 15
size: few
D: .
V: TRBV10-3
CDR3: CAISFTDRSNQPQHF
DNA: TGTGCCATCAGTTTTACAGACAGGAGCAATCAGCCCCAGCATTTT

J: TRBJ2-3
length: 13
size: .
D: .
V: TRBV7-2
CDR3: CASSLAVADTQYF
DNA: TGTGCCAGCAGCTTAGCTGTCGCAGATACGCAGTATTTT

J: TRBJ1-4
length: 15
size: .
D: .
V: TRBV5-1
CDR3: CASSTAGATNEKLFF
DNA: TGCGCCAGCAGCACGGCGGGAGCCACTAATGAAAAACTGTTTTTT

J: TRBJ2-1
length: 19
size: .
D: TRBD2
V: TRBV7-2
CDR3: CASSFPSGPRRRLRNEQFF
DNA: TGTGCCAGCAGCTTCCCTAGCGGACCCCGAAGGAGGCTACGCAATGAGCAGTTCTTC

J: TRBJ2-3
length: 17
size: .
D: TRBD2
V: TRBV7-9
CDR3: CASSLQASGWGTDTQYF
DNA: TGTGCCAGCAGCTTACAGGCTAGCGGTTGGGGCACAGATACGCAGTATTTT

J: TRBJ1-1
length: 16
size: .
D: TRBD1
V: TRBV6-6
CDR3: CASSNQQGGRNTEAFF
DNA: TGTGCCAGCAGCAATCAACAGGGGGGGAGGAACACTGAAGCTTTCTTT

J: TRBJ1-2
length: 15
size: .
D: .
V: TRBV28
CDR3: CASNPRRGFNYGYTF
DNA: TGTGCCAGCAACCCGCGGAGGGGATTTAACTATGGCTACACCTTC